A single sample is the source of the 5 T cell receptor beta chains below, sequenced in a study of cytomegalovirus exposure and HLA in healthy donors. It was with 60 Vbeta and 13 Jbeta primers that the PCR ran. Profiling relied on immunoSEQ multiplex PCR, and the TCRdb table lists in-frame clones only, not all of them. The sample has 120,000 to 150,000 clones, about 85% seen once. Sequencing was done on a sample of PBMCs. The receptors were gathered from a boy between 2 and 10 years old in good health and CMV-seronegative.

The chain joins TRBV7-8 to TRBJ1-2; D remains unclear. V was shortened by 0 bases and J by 0 bases, with 8 bases between the two germline ends. CDR1 SGHVS and CDR2 FQNEAQ come from the germline V gene. The CDR3 consists of 15 residues. The CDR3 nucleotides read TGTGCCAGCAGCTTAGCTTGGGGAGCTAACTATGGCTACACCTTC. The encoded protein is CASSLAWGANYGYTF.

The chain is built from TRBV28 and TRBJ2-1; no clear D. This CDR3 is 12 amino acids long. The V end was cut by 3 bases, the J end by 10 bases, with 10 bases between. Germline V CDR1 and CDR2: MDHEN, SYDVKM. The CDR3 loop reads CASSLRLLEQFF. The CDR3 DNA reads as TGTGCCAGCAGTTTGCGGCTTCTAGAGCAGTTCTTC.

The V gene is TRBV7-9, the J gene TRBJ2-5, with 9 bases identical to TRBD1. Germline trimming cut 3 bases from V and 5 bases from J; bases unmatched to any gene: 7. The germline gives CDR1 SEHNR, CDR2 FQNEAQ (reference sequence). The CDR3 has 15 residues. The CDR3 sequence: CASSFRTGVRETQYF. The CDR3 DNA reads TGTGCCAGCAGCTTCCGGACAGGGGTCCGGGAGACCCAGTACTTC.

The chain uses TRBV11-3 and TRBJ2-7; possible D gene TRBD2, 6 bases. V was pared by 4 bases and J by 7 bases, with 20 bases between. The CDR3 runs 15 residues. CDR1 SGHNT and CDR2 YENEEA come from the germline V gene. In DNA, the CDR3 is TGTGCCAGCAGCTCCTGGCCTGGGGGACTGCGGGAGCAGTACTTC. Translated: CASSSWPGGLREQYF.

The chain carries TRBV7-8 and TRBJ1-6; D call uncertain. The CDR3 covers 15 residues. V gave up 2 bases and J gave up 4 bases, with 9 bases separating them. Germline CDR1 is SGHVS and CDR2 is FQNEAQ. CDR3 DNA: TGTGCCAGCAGCTTAACCGAGACATATAATTCACCCCTCCACTTT. Its translation: CASSLTETYNSPLHF.